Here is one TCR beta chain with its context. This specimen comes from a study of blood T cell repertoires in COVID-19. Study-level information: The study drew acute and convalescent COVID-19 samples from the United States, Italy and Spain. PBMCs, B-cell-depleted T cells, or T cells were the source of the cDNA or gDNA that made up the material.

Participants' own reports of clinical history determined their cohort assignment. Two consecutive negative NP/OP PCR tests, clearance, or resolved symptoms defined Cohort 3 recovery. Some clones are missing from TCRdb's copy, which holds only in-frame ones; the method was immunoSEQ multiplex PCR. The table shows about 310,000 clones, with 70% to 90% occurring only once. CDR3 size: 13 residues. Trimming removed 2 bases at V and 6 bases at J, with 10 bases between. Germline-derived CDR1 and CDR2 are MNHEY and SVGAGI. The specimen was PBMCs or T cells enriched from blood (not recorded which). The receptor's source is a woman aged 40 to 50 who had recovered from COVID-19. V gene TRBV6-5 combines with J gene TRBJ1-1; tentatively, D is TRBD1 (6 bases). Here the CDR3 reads CASSYVGAAEAFF. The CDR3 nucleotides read TGTGCCAGCAGTTACGTGGGGGCGGCTGAAGCTTTCTTT.